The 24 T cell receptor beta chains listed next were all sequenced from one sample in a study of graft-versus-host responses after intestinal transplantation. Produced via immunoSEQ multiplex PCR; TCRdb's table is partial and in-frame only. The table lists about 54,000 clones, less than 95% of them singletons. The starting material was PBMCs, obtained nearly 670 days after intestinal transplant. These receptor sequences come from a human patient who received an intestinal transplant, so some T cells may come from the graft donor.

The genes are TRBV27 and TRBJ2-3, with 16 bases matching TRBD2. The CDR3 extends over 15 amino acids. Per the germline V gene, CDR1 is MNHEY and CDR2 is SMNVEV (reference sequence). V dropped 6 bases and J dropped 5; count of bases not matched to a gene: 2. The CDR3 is CASRGLAGGLDTQYF. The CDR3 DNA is TGTGCCAGCAGGGGACTAGCGGGGGGGCTAGATACGCAGTATTTT.

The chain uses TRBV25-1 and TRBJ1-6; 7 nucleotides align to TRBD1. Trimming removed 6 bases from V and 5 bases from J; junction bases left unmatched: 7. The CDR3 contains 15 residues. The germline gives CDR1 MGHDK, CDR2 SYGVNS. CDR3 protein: CASRDTGDHNSPLHF. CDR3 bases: TGTGCCAGCAGGGACACAGGGGACCATAATTCACCCCTCCACTTT.

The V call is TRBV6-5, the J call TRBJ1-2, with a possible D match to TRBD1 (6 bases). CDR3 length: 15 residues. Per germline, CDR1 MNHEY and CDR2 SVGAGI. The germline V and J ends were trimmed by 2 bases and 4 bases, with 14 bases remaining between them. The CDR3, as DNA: TGTGCCAGCAGTTACAACACAGGGTCTATCTATGGCTACACCTTC. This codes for CASSYNTGSIYGYTF.

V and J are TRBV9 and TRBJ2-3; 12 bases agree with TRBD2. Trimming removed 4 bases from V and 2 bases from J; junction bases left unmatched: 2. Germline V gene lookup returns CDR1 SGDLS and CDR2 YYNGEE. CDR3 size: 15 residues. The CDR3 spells CASSRTSGATDTQYF. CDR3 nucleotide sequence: TGTGCCAGCAGCCGGACTAGCGGGGCCACAGATACGCAGTATTTT.

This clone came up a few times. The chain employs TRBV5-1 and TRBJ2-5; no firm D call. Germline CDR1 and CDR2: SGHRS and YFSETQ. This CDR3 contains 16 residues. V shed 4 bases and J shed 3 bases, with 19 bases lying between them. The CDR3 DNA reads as TGCGCCAGCAGCCTTGGGATGGGTGCGGCAAAAGAGACCCAGTACTTC. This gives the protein CASSLGMGAAKETQYF.

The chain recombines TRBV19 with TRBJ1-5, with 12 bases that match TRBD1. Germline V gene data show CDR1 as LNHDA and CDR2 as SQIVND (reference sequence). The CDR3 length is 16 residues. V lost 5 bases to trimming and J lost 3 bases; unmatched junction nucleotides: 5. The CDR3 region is CASSLGTGGYNQPQHF. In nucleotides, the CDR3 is TGTGCCAGTAGTCTCGGGACAGGGGGCTACAATCAGCCCCAGCATTTT. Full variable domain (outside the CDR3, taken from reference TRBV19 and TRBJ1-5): DGGITQSPKYLFRKEGQNVTLSCEQNLNHDAMYWYRQDPGQGLRLIYYSQIVNDFQKGDIAEGYSVSREKKESFPLTVTSAQKNPTAFYLCASSLGTGGYNQPQHFGDGTRLSIL.

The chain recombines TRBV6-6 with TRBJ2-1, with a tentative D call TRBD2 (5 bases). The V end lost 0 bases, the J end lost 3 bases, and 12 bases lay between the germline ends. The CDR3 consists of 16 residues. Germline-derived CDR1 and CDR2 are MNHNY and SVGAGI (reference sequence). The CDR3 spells CASSYSGPGLYNEQFF. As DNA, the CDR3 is TGTGCCAGCAGTTACTCAGGGCCCGGACTCTACAATGAGCAGTTCTTC.

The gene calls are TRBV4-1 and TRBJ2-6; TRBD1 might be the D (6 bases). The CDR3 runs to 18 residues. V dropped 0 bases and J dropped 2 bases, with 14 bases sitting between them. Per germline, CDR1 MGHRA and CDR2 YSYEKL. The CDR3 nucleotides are TGCGCCAGCAGCCAAGAGGGACAAAAAGGGCCTGGGGCCAACGTCCTGACTTTC. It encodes CASSQEGQKGPGANVLTF.

The CDR3: CASSLGLTGAYEQYF. The CDR3 DNA sequence: TGTGCCAGCAGCTTGGGACTCACGGGGGCCTACGAGCAGTACTTC. J is TRBJ2-7 and V is TRBV5-5, with D perhaps matching TRBD2 (6 bases). Between the trimmed V and J ends, which lost 0 bases and 2 bases, there was a span of 12 bases. Germline CDR1 and CDR2: SGHKS and YYEKEE (reference sequence). The length of the CDR3 is 15 residues.

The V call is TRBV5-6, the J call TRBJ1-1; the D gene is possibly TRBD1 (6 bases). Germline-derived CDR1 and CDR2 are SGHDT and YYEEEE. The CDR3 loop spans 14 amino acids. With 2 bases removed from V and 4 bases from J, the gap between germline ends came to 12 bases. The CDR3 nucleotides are TGTGCCAGCAGCTTTGGTAGGGGGTTCACTGAAGCTTTCTTT. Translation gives CASSFGRGFTEAFF.

Here the CDR3 DNA reads TGTGCCAGCAGTCCGACAGGGGTAGGCACAGATACGCAGTATTTT. Encoded protein: CASSPTGVGTDTQYF. This rearrangement joins TRBV6-5 to TRBJ2-3; 8 bases agree with TRBD1. Per the germline V gene, CDR1 is MNHEY and CDR2 is SVGAGI. The CDR3 covers 15 residues. Unmatched junction bases numbered 5, after V lost 5 bases and J lost 1 base.

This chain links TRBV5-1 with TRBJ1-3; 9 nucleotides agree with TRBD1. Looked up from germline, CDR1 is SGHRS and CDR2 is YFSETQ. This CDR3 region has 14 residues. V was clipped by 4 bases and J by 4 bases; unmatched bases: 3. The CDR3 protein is CASSIGTGGNTIYF. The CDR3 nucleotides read TGCGCCAGCAGCATCGGGACAGGGGGAAACACCATATATTTT.

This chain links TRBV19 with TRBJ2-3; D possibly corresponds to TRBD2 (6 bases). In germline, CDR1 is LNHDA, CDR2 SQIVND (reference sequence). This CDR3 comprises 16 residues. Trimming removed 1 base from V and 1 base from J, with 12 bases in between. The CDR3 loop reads CASSIVGGIGTDTQYF. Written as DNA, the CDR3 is TGTGCCAGTAGTATAGTGGGGGGAATTGGCACAGATACGCAGTATTTT.

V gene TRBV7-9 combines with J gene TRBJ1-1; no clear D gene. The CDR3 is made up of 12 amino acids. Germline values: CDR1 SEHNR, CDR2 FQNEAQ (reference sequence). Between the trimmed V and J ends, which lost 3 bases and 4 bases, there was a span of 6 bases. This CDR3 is CASSFPGTEAFF. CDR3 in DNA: TGTGCCAGCAGCTTCCCTGGCACTGAAGCTTTCTTT.

DNA of the CDR3: TGCGCCAGCAGCTGGGCGGGGGACATTGATTCACCCCTCCACTTT. Protein: CASSWAGDIDSPLHF. The rearrangement joins TRBV5-1 to TRBJ1-6; tentatively, D is TRBD1 (6 bases). Trimming cost V 3 bases and J 8 bases, with 15 bases left between them. The length of the CDR3 is 15 residues. CDR1 is SGHRS and CDR2 is YFSETQ in the germline V gene.

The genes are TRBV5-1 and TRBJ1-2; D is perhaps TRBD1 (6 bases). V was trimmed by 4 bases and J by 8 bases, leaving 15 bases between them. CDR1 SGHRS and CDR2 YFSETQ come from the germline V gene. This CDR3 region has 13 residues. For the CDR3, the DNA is TGCGCCAGCAGCCCATACAGGGAGGGCGGCTACACCTTC. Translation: CASSPYREGGYTF.

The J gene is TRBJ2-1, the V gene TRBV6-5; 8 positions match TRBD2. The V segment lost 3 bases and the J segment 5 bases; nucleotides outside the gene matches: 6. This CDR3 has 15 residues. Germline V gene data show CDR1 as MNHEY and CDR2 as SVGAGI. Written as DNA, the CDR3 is TGTGCCAGCAGTTATCTTGCGGGGGGTGACAATGAGCAGTTCTTC. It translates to CASSYLAGGDNEQFF.

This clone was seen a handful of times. CDR3 sequence (DNA): TGTGCCAGCAGTGACGGTGACAGAGGTGAAGCTTTCTTT. The encoded protein is CASSDGDRGEAFF. This chain uses TRBV6-4 with TRBJ1-1, with D possibly being TRBD1 (5 bases). The CDR3 runs 13 residues. The germline gives CDR1 MRHNA, CDR2 SNTAGT. Trimming took off 2 bases at V and 7 bases at J, with 11 bases between the two ends.

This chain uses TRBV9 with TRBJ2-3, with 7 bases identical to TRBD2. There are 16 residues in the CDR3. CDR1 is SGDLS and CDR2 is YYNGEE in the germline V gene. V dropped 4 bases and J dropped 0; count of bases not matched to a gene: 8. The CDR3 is CASSPRTSVSTDTQYF. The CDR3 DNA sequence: TGTGCCAGCAGCCCCCGCACTAGCGTAAGCACAGATACGCAGTATTTT. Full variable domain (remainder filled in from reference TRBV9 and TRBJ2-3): DSGVTQTPKHLITATGQRVTLRCSPRSGDLSVYWYQQSLDQGLQFLIQYYNGEERAKGNILERFSAQQFPDLHSELNLSSLELGDSALYFCASSPRTSVSTDTQYFGPGTRLTVL.

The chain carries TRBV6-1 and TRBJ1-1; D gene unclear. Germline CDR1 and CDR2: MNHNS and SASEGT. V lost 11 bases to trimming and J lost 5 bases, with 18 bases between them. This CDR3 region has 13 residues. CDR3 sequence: CALREDPGTEAFF. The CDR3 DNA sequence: TGTGCCTTAAGAGAAGACCCGGGAACTGAAGCTTTCTTT.

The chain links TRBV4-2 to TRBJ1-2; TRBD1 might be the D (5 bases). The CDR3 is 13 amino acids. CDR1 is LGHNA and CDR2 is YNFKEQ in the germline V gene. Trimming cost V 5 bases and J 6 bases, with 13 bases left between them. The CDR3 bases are TGTGCCAGCAGCTTGGGGGGGAGGGATGGCTACACCTTC. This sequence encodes CASSLGGRDGYTF.

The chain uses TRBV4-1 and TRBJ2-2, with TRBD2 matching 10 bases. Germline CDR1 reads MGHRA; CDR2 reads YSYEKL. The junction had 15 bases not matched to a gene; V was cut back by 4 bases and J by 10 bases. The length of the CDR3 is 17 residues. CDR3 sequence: CASSLQGPASGGTELFF. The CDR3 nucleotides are TGCGCCAGCAGCCTCCAGGGCCCGGCTAGCGGGGGAACGGAGCTGTTTTTT.

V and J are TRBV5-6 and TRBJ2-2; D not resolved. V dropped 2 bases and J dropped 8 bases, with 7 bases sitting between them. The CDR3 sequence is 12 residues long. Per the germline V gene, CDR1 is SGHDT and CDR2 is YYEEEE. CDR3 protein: CASSLRVGELFF. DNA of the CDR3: TGTGCCAGCAGCTTAAGGGTGGGGGAGCTGTTTTTT.

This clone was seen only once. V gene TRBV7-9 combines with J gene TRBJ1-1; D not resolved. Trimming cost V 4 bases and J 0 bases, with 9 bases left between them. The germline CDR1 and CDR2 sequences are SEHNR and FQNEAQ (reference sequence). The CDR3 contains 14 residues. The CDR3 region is CASSSGIMNTEAFF. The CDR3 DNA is TGTGCCAGCAGCTCGGGGATAATGAACACTGAAGCTTTCTTT.